Listed below are T cell receptor beta chains from one sample, sequenced in a study of T cell changes during pregnancy in multiple sclerosis. TCRdb's copy holds only in-frame clones and misses some; the assay was immunoSEQ multiplex PCR. The sample holds 35,000 to 45,000 clones; 91% are singletons and the top ten take around 0.45%. The source was CD4+ T cells from peripheral blood mononuclear cells, collected in the second trimester of pregnancy. All receptors derive from a female donor in good health, enrolled as a control in a pregnancy study. Both conserved end residues are part of each CDR3. The D gene is left open where the match is weak. Clone size is not always given. Where it is, it says once, few, many or a class for expanded clones.

TRBV18,once,NA,TRBJ2-3,TGTGCCAGCGCCACTAGCACAGATACGCAGTATTTT,CASATSTDTQYF
TRBV2,NA,TRBD1,TRBJ1-1,TGTGCCAGCCAGGGGGCTCAGAGGAACACTGAAGCTTTCTTT,CASQGAQRNTEAFF
TRBV5-1,NA,NA,TRBJ2-2,TGCGCCAGCAGCCCCGGGACTGCCACCGGGGAGCTGTTTTTT,CASSPGTATGELFF
TRBV10-3,NA,NA,TRBJ1-5,TGTGCCATCAGTGAGTCGTCATTCTATAGCAATCAGCCCCAGCATTTT,CAISESSFYSNQPQHF
TRBV7-6,NA,TRBD1,TRBJ2-6,TGTGCCAGCAGCCCCGGGACAGGTGTAGCTGGGGCCAACGTCCTGACTTTC,CASSPGTGVAGANVLTF
TRBV12-5,NA,NA,TRBJ2-7,TGTGCTAGTGGTTTTATCGGGGGGCCTGGAATCAACGAGCAGTACTTC,CASGFIGGPGINEQYF
TRBV5-1,NA,NA,TRBJ1-5,TGCGCCAGCAGCTTTGAGGGTCAGCCCCAGCATTTT,CASSFEGQPQHF
TRBV4-2,NA,NA,TRBJ2-1,TGTGCCAGCAGCCAAGATTCTAGGGGGGGGAATGAGCAGTTCTTC,CASSQDSRGGNEQFF
TRBV10-3,few,NA,TRBJ1-1,TGTGCCATCAGTGACTACACTGAAGCTTTCTTT,CAISDYTEAFF
TRBV11-2,NA,NA,TRBJ1-4,TGTGCCAGCACCTCCGGGACATTCAGCGAAAAACTGTTTTTT,CASTSGTFSEKLFF
TRBV9,NA,NA,TRBJ1-3,TGTGCCAGCAGCGTAGGAGTTGCCTCTGGAAACACCATATATTTT,CASSVGVASGNTIYF
TRBV11-2,once,TRBD1,TRBJ1-1,TGTGCCAGCAGCACCGCTGGTGGTGTCAGGGGGGAAGCTTTCTTT,CASSTAGGVRGEAFF
TRBV2,NA,TRBD2,TRBJ2-7,TGTGCCAGCAGTAGCGGGAGCGGGTCCTACGAGCAGTACTTC,CASSSGSGSYEQYF
TRBV19,NA,TRBD1,TRBJ2-1,TGTGCCAGTAGCCTGACAGGGCCTTCCTACAATGAGCAGTTCTTC,CASSLTGPSYNEQFF
TRBV19,NA,NA,TRBJ2-5,TGTGCCAGTAGTCACCAGGGAGGTCAAGAGACCCAGTACTTC,CASSHQGGQETQYF
TRBV28,NA,NA,TRBJ2-5,TGTGCCAGCAGTTCATCTGGGCAGGGAAAAGAGACCCAGTACTTC,CASSSSGQGKETQYF
TRBV15,NA,NA,TRBJ1-2,TGTGCCACCAGCACAATACAGGGCCCCCCGGGGGGCTACACCTTC,CATSTIQGPPGGYTF
TRBV18,NA,TRBD2,TRBJ2-1,TGTGCCAGCTCACCAGGAGCGGGAGTACGAGAGCAGTTCTTC,CASSPGAGVREQFF
TRBV14,NA,NA,TRBJ2-4,TGTGCCAGCAGCCAGACTAGGGGGCTAGCCAAAAACATTCAGTACTTC,CASSQTRGLAKNIQYF
TRBV4-1,NA,TRBD2,TRBJ2-1,TGCGCCAGCAGCCCGGTGGGACTAGCGGAAAGCTCCTACAATGAGCAGTTCTTC,CASSPVGLAESSYNEQFF
TRBV27,few,TRBD1,TRBJ1-5,TGTGCCAGCAGAGCCGGGACAGGCAATCAGCCCCAGCATTTT,CASRAGTGNQPQHF
TRBV9,NA,NA,TRBJ1-3,TGTGCCAGCAGCGTAGATCCAGGGGAATCTGGAAACACCATATATTTT,CASSVDPGESGNTIYF
TRBV9,NA,TRBD2,TRBJ2-2,TGTGCCAGCAGCGTAGGCAGTATAGCGGGAGGCGTCACCGGGGAGCTGTTTTTT,CASSVGSIAGGVTGELFF
TRBV6-5,NA,TRBD2,TRBJ2-7,TGTGCCAGCAGTTCCCCGCAAGCGGGAGGGCCGGCCGAGCAGTACTTC,CASSSPQAGGPAEQYF
TRBV28,NA,TRBD1,TRBJ1-5,TGTGCCAGCAGTCCCGCCCACCACAGGGGGCGCGGCAATCAGCCCCAGCATTTT,CASSPAHHRGRGNQPQHF
TRBV5-6,NA,NA,TRBJ1-2,TGTGCCAGCAGCTTTCGTCGGGTGGGAGACTATGGCTACACCTTC,CASSFRRVGDYGYTF
TRBV5-1,NA,NA,TRBJ2-7,TGCGCCAGCAGCCCCGAGTCTTTCTACGAGCAGTACTTC,CASSPESFYEQYF
TRBV6-5,NA,NA,TRBJ1-3,TGTGCCAGCAGTTACTCTAAACAGGCCTCTGGAAACACCATATATTTT,CASSYSKQASGNTIYF
TRBV6-5,NA,TRBD1,TRBJ2-1,TGTGCCAGCAGTAAGAGGGACAGGGTAGGCAATGAGCAGTTCTTC,CASSKRDRVGNEQFF
TRBV19,NA,NA,TRBJ1-5,TGTGTCTCGGCGGGAGGGAGGGGTCAGCCCCAGCATTTT,CVSAGGRGQPQHF
TRBV9,once,TRBD1,TRBJ1-4,TGTGCCAGCAGCCCTACTGGGGGGGGACAGGGGACAGTAAAACTGTTTTTT,CASSPTGGGQGTVKLFF
TRBV19,NA,TRBD1,TRBJ1-1,TGTGCCAGTAGTGTCGACAGGGTGAACACTGAAGCTTTCTTT,CASSVDRVNTEAFF
TRBV18,NA,TRBD1,TRBJ1-6,TGTGCCAGCTCACCTACCGGGACAGGGAAGGCGGCCTATAATTCACCCCTCCACTTT,CASSPTGTGKAAYNSPLHF
TRBV6-5,NA,NA,TRBJ2-5,TGTGCCAGCAGTTACTCGACTTTTACTAGCGAGACCCAGTACTTC,CASSYSTFTSETQYF
TRBV5-1,NA,NA,TRBJ1-2,TGCGCCAGCAGCTTGGACCCTATGAAATCTAACTATGGCTACACCTTC,CASSLDPMKSNYGYTF
TRBV5-5,NA,TRBD2,TRBJ2-1,TGTGCCAGCAGGCTAGCGGGAGAGTCCTACAATGAGCAGTTCTTC,CASRLAGESYNEQFF
TRBV7-3,NA,NA,TRBJ2-7,TGTGCCAGCAGCTTAGAGGCGGGTAACTACGAGCAGTACTTC,CASSLEAGNYEQYF
TRBV5-6,NA,TRBD1,TRBJ1-1,TGTGCCAGCAGCTTGGCCGTACAGGGGTCGAGTTTT,CASSLAVQGSSF
TRBV14,NA,TRBD1,TRBJ1-1,TGTGCCAGCAGCCTGGGACAGGGAGGTGCGAGGGCTTTCTTT,CASSLGQGGARAFF
TRBV5-6,few,NA,TRBJ1-5,TGTGCCAGCAGCTCGGGACTATATAGCAATCAGCCCCAGCATTTT,CASSSGLYSNQPQHF
TRBV28,NA,TRBD2,TRBJ2-2,TGTGCCAGCAGTTATAGCGGGAGAGGGAACACCGGGGAGCTGTTTTTT,CASSYSGRGNTGELFF
TRBV6-4,NA,NA,TRBJ2-1,TGTGCCAGCAGTGACGGGAGGTCCCCCAGCTCCTACAATGAGCAGTTCTTC,CASSDGRSPSSYNEQFF
TRBV7-2,NA,NA,TRBJ1-1,TGTGCCAGCAGCTTTTCTGCGTTTGCTTTCTTT,CASSFSAFAFF
TRBV2,once,NA,TRBJ2-3,TGTGCCAGCAGTGAACAGGGGTTACCAGATACGCAGTATTTT,CASSEQGLPDTQYF
TRBV11-2,NA,NA,TRBJ2-1,TGTGCCAGCAGGCAGCCCGCTGGGGCCCCGCAGTTCTTC,CASRQPAGAPQFF
TRBV18,NA,NA,TRBJ2-2,TGTGCCAGCTCACCACTCGGGAAGGGTGACACCGGGGAGCTGTTTTTT,CASSPLGKGDTGELFF
TRBV2,NA,TRBD2,TRBJ2-3,TGTGCCAGCGGTCGGGAGGGGATGGTAACAGATACGCAGTATTTT,CASGREGMVTDTQYF
TRBV11-3,once,NA,TRBJ2-2,TGTGCCAGCAGCTTAGATATTAACACCGGGGAGCTGTTTTTT,CASSLDINTGELFF
TRBV5-1,NA,TRBD2,TRBJ2-3,TGCGCCAGCAGCTTGGTCGGGGGGGATACGCAGTATTTT,CASSLVGGDTQYF